This TCR beta chain was recovered during a study of long-term antiretroviral therapy in people with HIV. The authors ran the immunoSEQ assay, v3.0, at survey level. For every sample, sequencing targeted roughly 40,000-55,000 T-cell genomes. The method was immunoSEQ multiplex PCR; TCRdb's version includes in-frame clones alone and lacks a portion of them. The profile shows tens of thousands of clones, more than 60% of them singletons. Each donor had at least one pre-ART and at least two post-ART PBMC samples. Broader study findings: Compared with controls, HIV repertoires showed narrower CDR3 length ranges. Post-treatment diversity went higher with ART but stayed below transplant donor controls.

The sample holds a few counts of this clone. Antigen: not known. The sequence derives from a woman aged 45-65 years with HIV. The material sequenced was unsorted PBMCs, taken 2 years after starting antiretroviral therapy.

CDR3 DNA: TGTGCCAGCAGCTCCTTTAGCACCGGGGAGCTGTTTTTT. It encodes CASSSFSTGELFF. This chain joins TRBV11-3 and TRBJ2-2; no clear D. This CDR3 comprises 13 residues. V was cut by 4 bases and J by 4 bases, with 7 bases left in between. CDR1 and CDR2 (germline): SGHNT, YENEEA.